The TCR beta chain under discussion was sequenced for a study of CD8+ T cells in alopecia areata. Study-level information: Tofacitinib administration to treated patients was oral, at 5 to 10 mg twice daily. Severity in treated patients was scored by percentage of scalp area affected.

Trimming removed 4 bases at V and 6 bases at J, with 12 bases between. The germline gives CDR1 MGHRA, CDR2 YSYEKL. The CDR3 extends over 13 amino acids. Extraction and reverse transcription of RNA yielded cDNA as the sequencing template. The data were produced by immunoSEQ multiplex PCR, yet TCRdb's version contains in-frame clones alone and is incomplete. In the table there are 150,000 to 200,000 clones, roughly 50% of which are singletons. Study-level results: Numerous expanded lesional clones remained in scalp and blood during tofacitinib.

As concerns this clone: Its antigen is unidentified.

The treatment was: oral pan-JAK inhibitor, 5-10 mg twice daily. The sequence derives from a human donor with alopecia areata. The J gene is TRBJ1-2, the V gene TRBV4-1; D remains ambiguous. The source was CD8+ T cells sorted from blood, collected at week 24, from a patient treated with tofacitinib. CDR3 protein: CASSRTVDDGYTF. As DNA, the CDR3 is TGCGCCAGCAGCCGAACAGTGGACGATGGCTACACCTTC.